What follows describes a single T cell receptor beta chain. The ends lost 6 bases at V and 3 bases at J; junction bases unmatched: 3. Germline CDR1 MNHEY, CDR2 SVGAGI. The CDR3 spans 14 residues. Generated by immunoSEQ multiplex PCR, the TCRdb table keeps only in-frame clones and is missing some. This table has 150,000 or so clones, roughly 87% appearing once. This specimen belongs to a study of blood T cell repertoires in COVID-19. Study context: Acute and convalescent COVID-19 specimens originated in the United States, Italy and Spain. T cells, B-cell-depleted T cells, or PBMCs supplied cDNA or gDNA.

The receptor was derived from a human donor with acute COVID-19. The donor label of this sample is uncertain. Sequenced: PBMCs or T cells enriched from blood (not recorded which). The chain couples TRBV6-5 to TRBJ2-2; 8 nucleotides line up with TRBD1. The chain's CDR3 is CASRPTGDTGELFF. DNA for the CDR3: TGTGCCAGCAGACCGACAGGGGACACCGGGGAGCTGTTTTTT.